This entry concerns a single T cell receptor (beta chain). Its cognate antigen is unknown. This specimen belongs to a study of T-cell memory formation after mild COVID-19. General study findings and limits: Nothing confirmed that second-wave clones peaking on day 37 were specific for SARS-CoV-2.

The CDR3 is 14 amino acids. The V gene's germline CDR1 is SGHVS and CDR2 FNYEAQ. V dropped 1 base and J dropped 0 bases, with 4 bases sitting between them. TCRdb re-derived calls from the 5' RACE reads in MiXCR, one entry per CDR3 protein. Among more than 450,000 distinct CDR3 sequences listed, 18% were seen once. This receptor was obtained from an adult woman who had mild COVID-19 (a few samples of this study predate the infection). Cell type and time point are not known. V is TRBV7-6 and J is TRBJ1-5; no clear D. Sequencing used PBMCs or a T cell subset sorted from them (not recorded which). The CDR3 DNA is TGTGCCAGCAGCTTAGAGGTTAGCAATCAGCCCCAGCATTTT. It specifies CASSLEVSNQPQHF.